This T cell receptor (beta chain) appears in the sequencing data of a study of shared clonotypes between healthy human individuals. Overall study findings and caveats: Naive CD4 clonotypes were shared across several donors at 4.5% to 6.5%. Among non-shared clonotypes, generation probabilities were lower than among those shared by all four donors.

CDR1 is ENHRY, CDR2 SYGVKD, per germline. The CDR3 length is 14 residues. TCRdb's table, derived via immunoSEQ multiplex PCR, lists solely in-frame clones and lacks some. The sample lists 700,000 or so clones, 72% occurring once. CD4+ cells yielded CD45RA+ naive and CD45RA-negative memory subsets. Turning to this clone: Its antigen is unidentified. A read error is likely here: a far larger clone is one base away. Within the sample, other DNA sequences also encode this same CDR3.

The receptor's source is a woman in her twenties or thirties in good health. The chain joins TRBV10-3 to TRBJ2-7, with 7 bases that match TRBD1. Sequencing was carried out using memory CD4+ T cells sorted from blood. Subset described: CD45RA-negative fraction. In nucleotides, the CDR3 is TGTGCCAGCAGTTTCACAGGGGACCCCTACGAGCAGTACTTC. This codes for CASSFTGDPYEQYF.